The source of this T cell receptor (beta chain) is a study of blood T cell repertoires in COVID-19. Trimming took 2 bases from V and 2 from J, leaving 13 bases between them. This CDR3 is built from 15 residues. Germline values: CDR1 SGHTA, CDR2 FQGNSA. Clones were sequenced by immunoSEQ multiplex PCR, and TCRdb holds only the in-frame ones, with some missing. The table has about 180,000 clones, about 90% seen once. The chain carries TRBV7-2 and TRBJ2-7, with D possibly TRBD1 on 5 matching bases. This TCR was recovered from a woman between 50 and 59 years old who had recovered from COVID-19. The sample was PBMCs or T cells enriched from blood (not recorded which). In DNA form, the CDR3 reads TGTGCCAGCAGCTTATGGGGCAGTACCACCTACGAGCAGTACTTC. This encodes CASSLWGSTTYEQYF.